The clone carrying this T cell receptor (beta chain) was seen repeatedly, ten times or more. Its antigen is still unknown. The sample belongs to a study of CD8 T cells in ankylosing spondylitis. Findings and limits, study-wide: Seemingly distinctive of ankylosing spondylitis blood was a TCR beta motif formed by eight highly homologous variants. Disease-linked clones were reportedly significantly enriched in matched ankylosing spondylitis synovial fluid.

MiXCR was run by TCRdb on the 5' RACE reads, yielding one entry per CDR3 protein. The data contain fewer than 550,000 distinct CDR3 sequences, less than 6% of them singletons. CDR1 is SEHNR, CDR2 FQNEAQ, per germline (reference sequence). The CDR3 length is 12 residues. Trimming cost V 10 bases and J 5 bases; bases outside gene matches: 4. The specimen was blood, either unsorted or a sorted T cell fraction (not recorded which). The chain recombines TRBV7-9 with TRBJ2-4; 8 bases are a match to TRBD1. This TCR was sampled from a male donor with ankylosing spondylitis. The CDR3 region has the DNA TGTGCCACCACGGGACAGGAAAACATTCAGTACTTC. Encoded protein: CATTGQENIQYF.